This T cell receptor (beta chain) was documented in a study of radiotherapy plus CTLA-4 blockade in lung cancer. General observations from the study: Interferon-beta, together with early blood T cell clone dynamics, reportedly best predicted response. There was expansion of tumor-derived TCR clones in blood after radiotherapy plus ipilimumab.

Looked up from germline, CDR1 is LNHDA and CDR2 is SQIVND (reference sequence). V lost 6 bases, J lost 0 bases, and 12 bases lay in between. This CDR3 has 15 residues. The study gave focal radiation plus ipilimumab CTLA-4 blockade to patients with chemo-refractory metastatic non-small-cell lung cancer. Sequencing was performed with immunoSEQ multiplex PCR; in TCRdb, only in-frame clones are kept and a portion is missing. The table lists more than 95,000 clones, approximately 74% of them singletons, with around 2.8% in the top ten. The table lists this clone with a few counts. Its target is not known. The source of this sequence is a human donor with non-small cell lung cancer who had a partial response to radiotherapy plus ipilimumab. Some clones in this sample may be carry-over from other donors' samples. Sequenced material: peripheral blood, taken from a patient treated with radiotherapy plus ipilimumab. This chain connects TRBV19 to TRBJ1-3; D may be TRBD1 (5 bases). In DNA form, the CDR3 reads TGTGCCAGTAGCAGCAGGGCCGGCTCTGGAAACACCATATATTTT. As protein: CASSSRAGSGNTIYF.